This T cell receptor (beta chain) was sequenced during a study of cytomegalovirus exposure and HLA in healthy donors. In the PCR, 60 Vbeta and 13 Jbeta primers were used. TCRdb's copy holds only in-frame clones and misses some; the assay was immunoSEQ multiplex PCR. The sample includes fewer than 150,000 clones, roughly three quarters of them seen just once. Trimming at V came to 0 bases and at J to 7 bases, leaving 21 bases not matched to a gene. Germline V lookup: CDR1 MGHRA, CDR2 YSYEKL. This CDR3 has 19 residues. This receptor was obtained from a middle-aged man in good health and CMV-seronegative. This sequence joins TRBV4-1 and TRBJ2-7, with 7 nucleotides matching TRBD2. The sequencing input was PBMCs. Here the CDR3 DNA reads TGCGCCAGCAGCCAAGATTCCGGAACATGGGGAGGGCCTATGGGAGAGCAGTACTTC. Residues: CASSQDSGTWGGPMGEQYF.